The 22 T cell receptor beta chains listed next were all sequenced from one sample in a study of blood T cells in healthy people across ages. Then a second PCR, running about 6 to 11 cycles, was carried out with a sample-barcoded 5' primer and a J-beta primer mix. TCRdb re-derived calls from the 5' RACE reads in MiXCR, one entry per CDR3 protein. The sample yields about 770,000 distinct CDR3 sequences, 44% seen once. Sequenced input: blood. These receptors originate from a man in his sixties in good health.

This chain connects TRBV5-1 to TRBJ2-2; D might be TRBD1 or TRBD2, each matching 6 bases. This CDR3 is built from 17 residues. V was shortened by 2 bases and J by 2 bases, with 16 bases between the two germline ends. Germline loops: CDR1 SGHRS, CDR2 YFSETQ. CDR3 region: CASSLVPGAGNTGELFF. The CDR3, as DNA: TGCGCCAGCAGCTTAGTACCGGGGGCTGGAAACACCGGGGAGCTGTTTTTT.

V and J are TRBV20-1 and TRBJ2-1; no reliable D call. The CDR3 length is 9 residues. Germline V CDR1 and CDR2: DFQATT, SNEGSKA (reference sequence). Trimming pared 1 base from V and 12 bases from J, leaving 4 bases between. CDR3 in DNA: TGCAGTGCTAGAGGGGGGCAGTTCTTC. Translated, it gives CSARGGQFF.

This clonotype showed up just once. J is TRBJ1-5 and V is TRBV27, with D perhaps TRBD1 (5 bases). CDR1 and CDR2 from the germline V gene are MNHEY and SMNVEV (reference sequence). V lost 6 bases and J 3 bases, leaving 15 bases between the germline ends. The CDR3 is 15 amino acids. The CDR3 loop reads CASSRAGFANQPQHF. In DNA, the CDR3 is TGTGCCAGCAGCCGCGCAGGGTTTGCCAATCAGCCCCAGCATTTT.

This clonotype was seen only once. The chain is built from TRBV20-1 and TRBJ2-2; the match to TRBD2 covers 8 bases. V lost 1 base and J lost 1; bases outside the gene matches: 8. From germline, CDR1 is DFQATT and CDR2 SNEGSKA (reference sequence). This CDR3 has 17 amino acids. For the CDR3, the DNA is TGCAGTGCTAGAGCCCCCCAAGCGGGGGTGAACACCGGGGAGCTGTTTTTT. It codes for CSARAPQAGVNTGELFF.

The chain links TRBV7-9 to TRBJ2-1; D not certain. The ends were cut back, 4 bases at V and 1 base at J, with 11 bases in the middle. Germline V gives CDR1 SEHNR, CDR2 FQNEAQ (reference sequence). The CDR3 extends over 15 amino acids. The CDR3 DNA is TGTGCCAGCAGCTCCGACGTGGGTTCCTACAATGAGCAGTTCTTC. Translation gives CASSSDVGSYNEQFF.

The rearrangement uses TRBV10-3 and TRBJ2-3; 7 bases are shared with TRBD2. V trimming: 6 bases; J trimming: 3 bases; junction bases outside the gene matches: 15. Germline CDR1 ENHRY, CDR2 SYGVKD. The CDR3 loop spans 17 amino acids. DNA for the CDR3: TGTGCCATCAGCGCTAGCGGCGGGGGTTTTGGGACAGATACGCAGTATTTT. Protein product: CAISASGGGFGTDTQYF.

V gene TRBV4-1 combines with J gene TRBJ1-2; 7 bases map to TRBD1. The CDR3 sequence is 15 residues long. The germline V gene encodes CDR1 MGHRA and CDR2 YSYEKL. V trimming: 0 bases; J trimming: 2 bases; junction bases outside the gene matches: 3. The DNA for the CDR3 is TGCGCCAGCAGCCAAGATCAGGACAGGAACTATGGCTACACCTTC. Amino acids: CASSQDQDRNYGYTF.

Comments on this clonotype: This clone may be a read error of a much larger clone one base away. The V gene is TRBV18, the J gene TRBJ2-5; D possibly corresponds to TRBD2 (6 bases). The CDR3 covers 14 residues. Germline values: CDR1 KGHSH, CDR2 LQKENI. CDR3 protein: CANSPGGISETQYF. The DNA for the CDR3 is TGTGCCAACTCACCAGGAGGGATTTCGGAGACCCAGTACTTC.

This sequence joins TRBV4-3 and TRBJ2-3; D gene uncertain. This CDR3 is built from 15 residues. Germline V gene sequence: CDR1 LGHNA, CDR2 YSLEER. Deletions cut 0 bases from V and 2 bases from J, with 9 bases between. As DNA, the CDR3 is TGCGCCAGCAGCCAAGAGAGAGGAGACACAGATACGCAGTATTTT. Translated, it gives CASSQERGDTDTQYF.

This clonotype was picked up many times. The chain combines TRBV6-2 or TRBV6-3 with TRBJ1-5, with 9 bases identical to TRBD1. The CDR3 is made up of 17 amino acids. Germline loops: CDR1 MNHEY, CDR2 SVGEGT. The V gene end was trimmed by 6 bases and the J gene end by 3 bases; junction bases not matched to a gene: 12. CDR3 sequence reads: CASSKRGGTGSNQPQHF. CDR3 nucleotides: TGTGCCAGCAGCAAGAGGGGGGGGACAGGGTCCAATCAGCCCCAGCATTTT.

Only one count was recorded for this clonotype. The chain is built from TRBV3-1 and TRBJ2-4; either TRBD1 or TRBD2 may fit D (6 bases each). TRBJ2-7 matches the DNA end more closely, so the J call is doubtful. The CDR3 consists of 16 residues. Germline V gene sequence: CDR1 LGHDT, CDR2 YNNKEL (reference sequence). The CDR3 nucleotides are TGTGCCAGCAGCCCCCGCGGGGCTACAGGGCGGCACGAGCAGTACTTC. Amino acids: CASSPRGATGRHEQYF.

The V and J genes are TRBV20-1 and TRBJ2-3; the D gene is possibly TRBD1 (6 bases). From germline, CDR1 is DFQATT and CDR2 SNEGSKA (reference sequence). The length of the CDR3 is 15 residues. The V end was cut by 5 bases, the J end by 0 bases, with 15 bases between. The CDR3 nucleotides read TGCAGTGCTTCGTCAGGGGCAAAGAGCACAGATACGCAGTATTTT. Its translation is CSASSGAKSTDTQYF.

This sequence joins TRBV4-3 and TRBJ2-5; D tentatively reads TRBD1 or TRBD2 (5 bases each). The germline V gene encodes CDR1 LGHNA and CDR2 YSLEER. V shed 0 bases and J shed 11 bases, with 37 bases lying between them. The CDR3 length is 21 residues. CDR3 in DNA: TGCGCCAGCAGCCAAGATCCTTGGGGCAAGTTAGGGGCTAGCTCCTACAATGAGCAGTACTTC. Its translation is CASSQDPWGKLGASSYNEQYF.

The chain employs TRBV6-6 and TRBJ2-5, with D tentatively TRBD1 (5 bases). The J call may not be correct, given that the DNA end is closer to TRBJ2-7. CDR1 is MNHNY, CDR2 SVGAGI, per germline (reference sequence). The CDR3 covers 13 residues. CDR3 amino acids: CASTPGQGHEQYF. The CDR3 DNA follows: TGTGCCAGCACCCCCGGCCAGGGCCACGAGCAGTACTTC.

The chain carries TRBV4-1 and TRBJ2-4; 13 nucleotides line up with TRBD2. Germline CDR1 MGHRA, CDR2 YSYEKL. V dropped 3 bases and J dropped 5; count of bases not matched to a gene: 13. This CDR3 is 19 amino acids long. The CDR3 region is CASSQQTSGGPGFENIQYF. The DNA for the CDR3 is TGCGCCAGCAGCCAGCAGACTAGCGGGGGGCCAGGATTCGAAAACATTCAGTACTTC.

The chain combines TRBV6-2 or TRBV6-3 with TRBJ2-6; TRBD1 agrees at 7 bases. V dropped 3 bases and J dropped 2; count of bases not matched to a gene: 10. The germline gives CDR1 MNHEY, CDR2 SVGEGT. The CDR3 consists of 18 residues. The CDR3 nucleotides read TGTGCCAGCAGTTATGGGACAGTGTGGGCCGCTGGGGCCAACGTCCTGACTTTC. Protein: CASSYGTVWAAGANVLTF.

V gene TRBV6-4 combines with J gene TRBJ2-1; 11 bases are a match to TRBD2. This CDR3 comprises 15 residues. CDR1 and CDR2 from the germline V gene are MRHNA and SNTAGT. V lost 6 bases and J lost 8; bases outside the gene matches: 9. CDR3 region: CASSRTSGSSDEQFF. The CDR3, as DNA: TGTGCCAGCAGCCGAACTAGCGGGAGTAGCGATGAGCAGTTCTTC.

The chain uses TRBV11-2 and TRBJ2-3; unclear D gene. The germline gives CDR1 SGHAT, CDR2 FQNNGV. V lost 4 bases and J 0 bases, leaving 11 bases between the germline ends. This CDR3 has 15 amino acids. The CDR3 spells CASSSRVTSTDTQYF. The DNA for the CDR3 is TGTGCCAGCAGCTCGAGAGTTACTAGCACAGATACGCAGTATTTT.

The chain has TRBV10-3 and TRBJ1-2; D is possibly TRBD1 (6 bases). CDR1 is ENHRY, CDR2 SYGVKD, per germline. Between the trimmed V and J ends, which lost 6 bases and 2 bases, there was a span of 16 bases. The CDR3 is made up of 15 amino acids. The CDR3 spells CAIREAGATNYGYTF. CDR3 coding DNA: TGTGCCATCAGGGAGGCGGGGGCCACGAACTATGGCTACACCTTC.

This clonotype was counted only a few times. The genes are TRBV7-2 and TRBJ2-1; D is unclear. V lost 5 bases and J lost 8, with 13 bases in between. Germline V gene sequence: CDR1 SGHTA, CDR2 FQGNSA. The CDR3 runs 13 residues. CDR3 sequence reads: CASSPNNLDEQFF. Written as DNA, the CDR3 is TGTGCCAGCAGCCCTAACAATCTGGATGAGCAGTTCTTC.

This clonotype appeared many times. The chain combines TRBV7-9 with TRBJ2-1, with 8 nucleotides matching TRBD1. Germline CDR1 SEHNR, CDR2 FQNEAQ (reference sequence). Trimming removed 7 bases from V and 3 bases from J; junction bases left unmatched: 11. This CDR3 has 16 residues. The CDR3 reads CASIPFGTGVYNEQFF. The CDR3 DNA reads as TGTGCCAGCATCCCGTTCGGGACAGGTGTCTACAATGAGCAGTTCTTC.

At least ten counts were recorded for this clonotype. The chain carries TRBV29-1 and TRBJ2-1; D assignment may be TRBD1 or TRBD2 (5 bases each). CDR1 is SQVTM and CDR2 is ANQGSEA in the germline V gene. The V and J ends lost 7 bases and 0 bases respectively, with 10 bases between them. The CDR3 is 13 amino acids. The CDR3 coding sequence is TGCAGCGGGGACGCCAGCTCCTACAATGAGCAGTTCTTC. Translation: CSGDASSYNEQFF.